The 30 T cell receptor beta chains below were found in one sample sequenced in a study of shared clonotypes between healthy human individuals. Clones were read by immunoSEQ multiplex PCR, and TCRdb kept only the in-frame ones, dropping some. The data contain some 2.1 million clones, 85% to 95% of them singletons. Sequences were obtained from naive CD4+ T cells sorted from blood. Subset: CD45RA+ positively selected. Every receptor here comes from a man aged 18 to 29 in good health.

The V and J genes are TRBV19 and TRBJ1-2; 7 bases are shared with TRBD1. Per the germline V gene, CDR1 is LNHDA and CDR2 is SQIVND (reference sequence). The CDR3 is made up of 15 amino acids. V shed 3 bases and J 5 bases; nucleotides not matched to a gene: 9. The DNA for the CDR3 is TGTGCCAGTAGTATGGCACAGGGGAAGGGGTATGGCTACACCTTC. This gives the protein CASSMAQGKGYGYTF.

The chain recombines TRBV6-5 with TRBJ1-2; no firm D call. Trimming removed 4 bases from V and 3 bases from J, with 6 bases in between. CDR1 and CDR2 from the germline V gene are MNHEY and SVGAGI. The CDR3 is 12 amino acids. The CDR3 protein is CASSSRDYGYTF. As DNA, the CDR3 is TGTGCCAGCAGTTCCCGGGACTATGGCTACACCTTC.

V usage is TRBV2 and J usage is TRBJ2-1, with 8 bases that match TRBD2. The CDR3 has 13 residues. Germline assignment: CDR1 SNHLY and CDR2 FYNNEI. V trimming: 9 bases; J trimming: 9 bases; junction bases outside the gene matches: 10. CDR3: CASLGTRVGEQFF. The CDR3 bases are TGTGCCAGTCTCGGGACTAGGGTCGGTGAGCAGTTCTTC.

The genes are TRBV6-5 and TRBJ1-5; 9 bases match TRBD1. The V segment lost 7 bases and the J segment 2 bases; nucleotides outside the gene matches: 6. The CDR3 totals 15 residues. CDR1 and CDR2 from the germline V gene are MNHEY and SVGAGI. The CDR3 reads CASKTGGLGNQPQHF. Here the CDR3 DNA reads TGTGCCAGCAAAACAGGGGGCTTGGGCAATCAGCCCCAGCATTTT.

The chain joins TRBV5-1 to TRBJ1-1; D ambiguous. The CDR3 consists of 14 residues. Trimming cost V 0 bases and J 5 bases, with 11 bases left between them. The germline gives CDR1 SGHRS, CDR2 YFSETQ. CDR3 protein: CASSLEAPRTEAFF. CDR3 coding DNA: TGCGCCAGCAGCTTGGAGGCCCCGCGGACTGAAGCTTTCTTT.

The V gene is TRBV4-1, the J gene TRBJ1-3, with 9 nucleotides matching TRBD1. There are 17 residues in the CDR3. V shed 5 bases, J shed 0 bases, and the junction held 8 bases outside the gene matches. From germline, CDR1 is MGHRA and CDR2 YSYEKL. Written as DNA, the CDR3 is TGCGCCAGCAGCTACCTAGGGACAGGGAGCTCTGGAAACACCATATATTTT. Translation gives CASSYLGTGSSGNTIYF.

The CDR3 DNA sequence: TGTGCCAGCAGTGACGCCCTGGCCCTCTTTGCGAACACCGGGGAGCTGTTTTTT. Encoded protein: CASSDALALFANTGELFF. The chain couples TRBV6-1 to TRBJ2-2; D is unresolved. There are 18 residues in the CDR3. V lost 3 bases to trimming and J lost 0 bases, with 17 bases between them. Looked up from germline, CDR1 is MNHNS and CDR2 is SASEGT.

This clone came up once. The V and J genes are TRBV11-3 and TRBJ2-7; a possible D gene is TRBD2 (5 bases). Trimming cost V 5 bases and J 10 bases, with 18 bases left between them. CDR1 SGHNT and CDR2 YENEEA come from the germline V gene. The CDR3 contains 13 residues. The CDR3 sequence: CASSATPTSGQYF. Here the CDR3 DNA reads TGTGCCAGCAGCGCCACCCCCACGAGCGGACAGTACTTC.

CDR3 residues: CAAGGAGGNTIYF. Written as DNA, the CDR3 is TGTGCCGCGGGTGGTGCGGGTGGAAACACCATATATTTT. The genes are TRBV10-3 and TRBJ1-3; D gene unclear. V shed 11 bases and J shed 3 bases, with 14 bases lying between them. The CDR3 length is 13 residues. Looked up from germline, CDR1 is ENHRY and CDR2 is SYGVKD.

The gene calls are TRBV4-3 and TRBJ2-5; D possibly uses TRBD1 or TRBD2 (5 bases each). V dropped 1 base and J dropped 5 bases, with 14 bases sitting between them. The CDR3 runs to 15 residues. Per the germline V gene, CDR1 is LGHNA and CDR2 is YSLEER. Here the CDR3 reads CASSQGLGVRETQYF. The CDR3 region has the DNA TGCGCCAGCAGCCAAGGGTTGGGGGTCCGGGAGACCCAGTACTTC.

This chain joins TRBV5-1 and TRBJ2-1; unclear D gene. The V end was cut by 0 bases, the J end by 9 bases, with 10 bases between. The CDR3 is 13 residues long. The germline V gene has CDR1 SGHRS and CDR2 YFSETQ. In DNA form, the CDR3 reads TGCGCCAGCAGCTTGGAGAACTTTGGTGAGCAGTTCTTC. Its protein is CASSLENFGEQFF.

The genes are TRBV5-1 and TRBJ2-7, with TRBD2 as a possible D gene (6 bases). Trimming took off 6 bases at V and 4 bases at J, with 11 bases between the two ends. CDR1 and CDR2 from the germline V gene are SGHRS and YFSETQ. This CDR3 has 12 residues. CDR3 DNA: TGCGCCAGCACCGAGGGAGGTTACGAGCAGTACTTC. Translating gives CASTEGGYEQYF.

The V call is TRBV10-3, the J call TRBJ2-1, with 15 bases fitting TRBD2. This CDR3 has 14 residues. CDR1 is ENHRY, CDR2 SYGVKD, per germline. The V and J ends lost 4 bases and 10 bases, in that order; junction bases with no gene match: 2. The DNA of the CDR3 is TGTGCCATCAGTGCGGGACTAGCGGGAGGAGAGCAGTTCTTC. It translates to CAISAGLAGGEQFF.

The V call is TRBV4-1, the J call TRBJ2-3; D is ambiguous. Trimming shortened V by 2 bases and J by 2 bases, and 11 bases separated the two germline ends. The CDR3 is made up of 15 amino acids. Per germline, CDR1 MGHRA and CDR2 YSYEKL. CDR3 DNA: TGCGCCAGCAGCCAATCCTCAATCCACACAGATACGCAGTATTTT. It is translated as CASSQSSIHTDTQYF.

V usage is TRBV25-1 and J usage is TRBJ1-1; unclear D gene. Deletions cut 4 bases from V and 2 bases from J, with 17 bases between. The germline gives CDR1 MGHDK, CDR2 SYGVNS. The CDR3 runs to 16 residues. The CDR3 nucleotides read TGTGCCAGCAGTGCCCCCACCGGAGCTTTTAACACTGAAGCTTTCTTT. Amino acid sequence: CASSAPTGAFNTEAFF.

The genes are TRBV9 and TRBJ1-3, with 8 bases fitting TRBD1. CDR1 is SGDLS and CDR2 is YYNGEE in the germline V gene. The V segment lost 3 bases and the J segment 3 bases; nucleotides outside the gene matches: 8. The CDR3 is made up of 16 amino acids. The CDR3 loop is CASSAIQGAGGNTIYF. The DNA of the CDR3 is TGTGCCAGCAGCGCGATCCAGGGGGCGGGTGGAAACACCATATATTTT.

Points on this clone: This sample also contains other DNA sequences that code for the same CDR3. CDR3: CASSLTGDYGYTF. The CDR3, as DNA: TGTGCCAGTAGTTTAACAGGGGACTATGGCTACACCTTC. J is TRBJ1-2 and V is TRBV19, with TRBD1 matching 7 bases. V shed 5 bases and J 3 bases; nucleotides not matched to a gene: 3. CDR1 is LNHDA and CDR2 is SQIVND in the germline V gene (reference sequence). The CDR3 runs to 13 residues.

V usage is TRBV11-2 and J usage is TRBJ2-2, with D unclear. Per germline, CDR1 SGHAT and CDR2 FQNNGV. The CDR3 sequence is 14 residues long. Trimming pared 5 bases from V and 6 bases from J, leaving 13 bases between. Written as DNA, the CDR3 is TGTGCCAGCAGCCCGGGCCCTACGGCCGGGGAGCTGTTTTTT. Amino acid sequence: CASSPGPTAGELFF.

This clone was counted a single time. CDR3 region: CASSRSGPTDNEQFF. Here the CDR3 DNA reads TGTGCCAGCAGCCGGAGCGGACCGACGGACAATGAGCAGTTCTTC. The chain recombines TRBV11-3 with TRBJ2-1; maybe TRBD2 (5 bases). The germline V and J ends were trimmed by 5 bases and 5 bases, with 16 bases remaining between them. Germline CDR1 is SGHNT and CDR2 is YENEEA. This CDR3 comprises 15 residues.

The CDR3 sequence is CAISGTSQGGGTEAFF. The CDR3 DNA reads as TGTGCCATCAGTGGGACGTCCCAGGGGGGCGGCACTGAAGCTTTCTTT. V gene TRBV10-3 combines with J gene TRBJ1-1; 7 nucleotides match TRBD1. Germline V gives CDR1 ENHRY, CDR2 SYGVKD. J gave up 4 bases and V 4 bases, and 12 bases lay outside the gene matches. The CDR3 length is 16 residues.

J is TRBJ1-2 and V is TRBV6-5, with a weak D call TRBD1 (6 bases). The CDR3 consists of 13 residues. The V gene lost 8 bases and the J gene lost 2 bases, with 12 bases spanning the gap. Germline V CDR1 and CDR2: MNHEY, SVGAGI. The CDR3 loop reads CASQTGPNYGYTF. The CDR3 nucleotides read TGTGCCAGCCAAACAGGGCCAAACTATGGCTACACCTTC.

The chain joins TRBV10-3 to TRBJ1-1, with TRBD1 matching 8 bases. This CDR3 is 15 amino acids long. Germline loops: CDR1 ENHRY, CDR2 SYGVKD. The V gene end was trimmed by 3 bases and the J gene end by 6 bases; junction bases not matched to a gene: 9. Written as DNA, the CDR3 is TGTGCCATCAGTGACCGACAGGGGAACTCGCCTGAAGCTTTCTTT. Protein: CAISDRQGNSPEAFF.

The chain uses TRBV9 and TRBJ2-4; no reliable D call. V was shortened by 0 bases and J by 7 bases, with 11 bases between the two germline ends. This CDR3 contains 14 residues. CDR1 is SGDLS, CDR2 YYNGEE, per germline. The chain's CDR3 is CASSVAPQDNIQYF. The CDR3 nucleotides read TGTGCCAGCAGCGTAGCCCCCCAGGACAACATTCAGTACTTC.

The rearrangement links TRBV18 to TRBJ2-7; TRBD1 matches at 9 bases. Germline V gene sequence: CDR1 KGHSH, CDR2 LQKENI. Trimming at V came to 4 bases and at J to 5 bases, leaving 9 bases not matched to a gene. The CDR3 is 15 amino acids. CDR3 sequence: CASSLTGTGLHEQYF. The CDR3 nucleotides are TGTGCCAGCTCACTCACCGGGACAGGGTTACACGAGCAGTACTTC.

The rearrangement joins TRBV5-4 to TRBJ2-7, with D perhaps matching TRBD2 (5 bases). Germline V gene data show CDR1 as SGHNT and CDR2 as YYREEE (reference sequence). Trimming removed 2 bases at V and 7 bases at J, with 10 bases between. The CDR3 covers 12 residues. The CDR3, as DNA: TGTGCCAGCAGCTTTTTATCGGGGGAGCAGTACTTC. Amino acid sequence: CASSFLSGEQYF. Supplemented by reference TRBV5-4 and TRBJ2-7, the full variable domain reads ETGVTQSPTHLIKTRGQQVTLRCSSQSGHNTVSWYQQALGQGPQFIFQYYREEENGRGNFPPRFSGLQFPNYSSELNVNALELDDSALYLCASSFLSGEQYFGPGTRLTVT.

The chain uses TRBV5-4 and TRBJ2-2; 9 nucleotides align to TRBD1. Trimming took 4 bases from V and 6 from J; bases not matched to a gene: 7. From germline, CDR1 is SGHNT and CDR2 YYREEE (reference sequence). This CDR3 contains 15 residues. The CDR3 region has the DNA TGTGCCAGCAGCGCCGGGACAGGGTCACCCGGGGAGCTGTTTTTT. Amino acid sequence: CASSAGTGSPGELFF.

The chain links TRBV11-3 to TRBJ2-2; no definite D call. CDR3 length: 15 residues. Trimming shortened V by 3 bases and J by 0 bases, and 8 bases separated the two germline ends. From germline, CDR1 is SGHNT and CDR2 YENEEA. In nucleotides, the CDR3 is TGTGCCAGCAGCTTCCGGCAGGCGAACACCGGGGAGCTGTTTTTT. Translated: CASSFRQANTGELFF. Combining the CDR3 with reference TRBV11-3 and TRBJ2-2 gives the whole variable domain EAGVVQSPRYKIIEKKQPVAFWCNPISGHNTLYWYLQNLGQGPELLIRYENEEAVDDSQLPKDRFSAERLKGVDSTLKIQPAELGDSAVYLCASSFRQANTGELFFGEGSRLTVL.

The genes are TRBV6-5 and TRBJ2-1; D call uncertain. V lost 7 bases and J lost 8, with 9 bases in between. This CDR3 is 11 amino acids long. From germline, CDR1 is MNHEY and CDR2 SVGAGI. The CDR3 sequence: CASKRVDEQFF. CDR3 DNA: TGTGCCAGCAAACGGGTGGATGAGCAGTTCTTC.

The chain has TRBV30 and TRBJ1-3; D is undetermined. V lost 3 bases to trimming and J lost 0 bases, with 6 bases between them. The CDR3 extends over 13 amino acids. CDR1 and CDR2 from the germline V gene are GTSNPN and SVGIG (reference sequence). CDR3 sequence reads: CAWSGFSGNTIYF. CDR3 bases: TGTGCCTGGAGCGGGTTCTCTGGAAACACCATATATTTT.

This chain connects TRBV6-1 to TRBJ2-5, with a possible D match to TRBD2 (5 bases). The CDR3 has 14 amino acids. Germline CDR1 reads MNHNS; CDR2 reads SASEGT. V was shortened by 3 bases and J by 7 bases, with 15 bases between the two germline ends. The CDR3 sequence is CASSDPSLAGTQYF. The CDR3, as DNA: TGTGCCAGCAGTGACCCGAGCCTCGCGGGGACCCAGTACTTC.